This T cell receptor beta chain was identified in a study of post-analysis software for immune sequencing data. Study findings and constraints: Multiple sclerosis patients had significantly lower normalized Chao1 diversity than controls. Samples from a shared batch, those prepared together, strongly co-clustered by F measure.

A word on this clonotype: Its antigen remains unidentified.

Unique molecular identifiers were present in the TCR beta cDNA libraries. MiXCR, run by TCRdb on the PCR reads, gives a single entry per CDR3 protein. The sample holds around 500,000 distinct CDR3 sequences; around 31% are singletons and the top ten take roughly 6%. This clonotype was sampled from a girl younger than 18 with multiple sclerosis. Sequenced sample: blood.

CDR3 bases: TGTGCCAGCAGCCCGGACAGTGGGGAAAAACTGTTTTTT. Protein sequence: CASSPDSGEKLFF. The V gene is TRBV7-2, the J gene TRBJ1-4; TRBD1 is a possible D gene (6 bases). The CDR3 spans 13 residues. V lost 5 bases and J lost 8, with 12 bases in between. Germline V gene sequence: CDR1 SGHTA, CDR2 FQGNSA.